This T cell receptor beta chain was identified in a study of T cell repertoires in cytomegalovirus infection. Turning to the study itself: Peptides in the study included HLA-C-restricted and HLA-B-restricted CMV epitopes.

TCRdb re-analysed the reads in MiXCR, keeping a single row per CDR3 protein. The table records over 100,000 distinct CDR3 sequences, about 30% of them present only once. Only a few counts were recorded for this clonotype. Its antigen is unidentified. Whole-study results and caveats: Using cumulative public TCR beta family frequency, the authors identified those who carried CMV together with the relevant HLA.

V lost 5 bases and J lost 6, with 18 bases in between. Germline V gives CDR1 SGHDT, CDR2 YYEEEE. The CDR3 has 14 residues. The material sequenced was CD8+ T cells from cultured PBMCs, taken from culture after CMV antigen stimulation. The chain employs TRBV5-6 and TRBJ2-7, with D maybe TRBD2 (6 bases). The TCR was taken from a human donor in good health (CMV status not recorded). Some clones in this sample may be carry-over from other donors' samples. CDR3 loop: CASRPGGLMPEQYF. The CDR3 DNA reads TGTGCCAGCAGACCCGGGGGATTGATGCCCGAGCAGTACTTC. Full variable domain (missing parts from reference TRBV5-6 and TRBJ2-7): DAGVTQSPTHLIKTRGQQVTLRCSPKSGHDTVSWYQQALGQGPQFIFQYYEEEERQRGNFPDRFSGHQFPNYSSELNVNALLLGDSALYLCASRPGGLMPEQYFGPGTRLTVT.